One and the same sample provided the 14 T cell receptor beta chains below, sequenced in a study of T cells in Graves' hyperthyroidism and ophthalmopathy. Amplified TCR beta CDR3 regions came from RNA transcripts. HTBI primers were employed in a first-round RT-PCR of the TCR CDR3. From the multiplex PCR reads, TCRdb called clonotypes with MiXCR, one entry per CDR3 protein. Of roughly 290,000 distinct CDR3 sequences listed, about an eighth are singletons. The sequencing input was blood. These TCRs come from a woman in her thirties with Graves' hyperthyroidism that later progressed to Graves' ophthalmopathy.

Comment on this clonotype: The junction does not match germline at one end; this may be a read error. CDR3 loop: CDSSITTGAGELFF. For the CDR3, the DNA is TGTGACAGCAGCATTACCACAGGGGCCGGGGAGCTGTTTTTT. The genes are TRBV7-3 and TRBJ2-2; 7 bases agree with TRBD1. The germline V gene has CDR1 SGHTA and CDR2 FQGTGA. The CDR3 loop spans 14 amino acids. The entire variable domain, with the rest obtained from reference TRBV7-3 and TRBJ2-2, is as follows: GAGVSQTPSNKVTEKGKYVELRCDPISGHTALYWYRQSLGQGPEFLIYFQGTGAADDSGLPNDRFFAVRPEGSVSTLKIQRTERGDSAVYLCDSSITTGAGELFFGEGSRLTVL.

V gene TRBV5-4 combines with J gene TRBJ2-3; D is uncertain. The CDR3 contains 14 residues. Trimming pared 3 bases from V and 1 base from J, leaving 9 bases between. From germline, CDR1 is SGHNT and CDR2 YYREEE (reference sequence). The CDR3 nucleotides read TGTGCCAGCAGCTCACCTGGTGGCACAGATACGCAGTATTTT. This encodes CASSSPGGTDTQYF.

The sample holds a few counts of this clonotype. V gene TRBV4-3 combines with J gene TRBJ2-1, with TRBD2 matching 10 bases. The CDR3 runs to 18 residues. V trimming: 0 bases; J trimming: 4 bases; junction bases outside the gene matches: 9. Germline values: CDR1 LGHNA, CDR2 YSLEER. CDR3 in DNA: TGCGCCAGCAGCCAAGATATAACTAGCGGGAACTTGTACAATGAGCAGTTCTTC. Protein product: CASSQDITSGNLYNEQFF.

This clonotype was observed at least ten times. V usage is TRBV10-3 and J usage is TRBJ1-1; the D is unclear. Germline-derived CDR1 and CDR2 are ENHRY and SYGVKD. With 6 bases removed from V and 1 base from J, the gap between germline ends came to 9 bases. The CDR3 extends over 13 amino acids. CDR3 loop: CAISPTQNTEAFF. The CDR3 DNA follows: TGTGCCATCAGCCCGACACAGAACACTGAAGCTTTCTTT.

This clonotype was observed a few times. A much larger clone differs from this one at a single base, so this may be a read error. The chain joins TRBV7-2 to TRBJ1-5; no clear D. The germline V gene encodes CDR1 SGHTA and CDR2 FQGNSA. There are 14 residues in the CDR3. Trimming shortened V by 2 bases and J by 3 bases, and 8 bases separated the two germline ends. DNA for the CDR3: TGTGCCAGCAGCTTACTCGTTATCAATCAGCCCCAGCATTTT. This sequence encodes CASSLLVINQPQHF.

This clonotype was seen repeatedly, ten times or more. This CDR3 reads CASSFRGPPGGASYEQYF. DNA of the CDR3: TGTGCCAGCAGTTTTAGGGGTCCACCAGGGGGCGCCTCCTACGAGCAGTACTTC. V is TRBV12-3 or TRBV12-4 and J is TRBJ2-7; 8 bases are shared with TRBD1. The CDR3 totals 18 residues. Trimming removed 3 bases from V and 0 bases from J; junction bases left unmatched: 13.

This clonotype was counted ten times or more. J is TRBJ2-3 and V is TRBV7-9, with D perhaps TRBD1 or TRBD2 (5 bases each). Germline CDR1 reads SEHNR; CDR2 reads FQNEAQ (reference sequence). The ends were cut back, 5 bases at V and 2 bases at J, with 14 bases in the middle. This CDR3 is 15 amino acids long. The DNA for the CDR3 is TGTGCCAGCAGCCCACGGGGCGGTAACACAGATACGCAGTATTTT. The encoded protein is CASSPRGGNTDTQYF.

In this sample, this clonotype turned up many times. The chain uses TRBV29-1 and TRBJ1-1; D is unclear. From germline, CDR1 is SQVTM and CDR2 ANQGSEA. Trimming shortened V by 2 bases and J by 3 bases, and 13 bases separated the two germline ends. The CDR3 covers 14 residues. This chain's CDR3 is CSVEFVGKYTEAFF. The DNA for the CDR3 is TGCAGCGTTGAATTTGTGGGCAAGTACACTGAAGCTTTCTTT.

The CDR3 nucleotides read TGTGCCAGCAGCTTAGGGTTGCCCCCGGTTGGGGCCAACGTCCTGACTTTC. Protein product: CASSLGLPPVGANVLTF. The rearrangement joins TRBV13 to TRBJ2-6, with D unresolved. Germline V gene data show CDR1 as PRHDT and CDR2 as FYEKMQ (reference sequence). Trimming took off 0 bases at V and 3 bases at J, with 12 bases between the two ends. CDR3 length: 17 residues.

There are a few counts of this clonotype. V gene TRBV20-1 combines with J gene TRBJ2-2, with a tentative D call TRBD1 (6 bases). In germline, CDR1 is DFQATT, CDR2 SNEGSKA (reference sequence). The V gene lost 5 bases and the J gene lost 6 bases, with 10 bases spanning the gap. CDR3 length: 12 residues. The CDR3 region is CSAFRQAGELFF. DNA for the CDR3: TGCAGTGCTTTTCGACAGGCCGGGGAGCTGTTTTTT.

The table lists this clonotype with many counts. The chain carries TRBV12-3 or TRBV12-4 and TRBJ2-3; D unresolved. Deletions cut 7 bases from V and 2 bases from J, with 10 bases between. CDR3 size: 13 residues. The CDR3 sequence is CASTHPPTDTQYF. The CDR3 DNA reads TGTGCCAGCACCCATCCTCCCACAGATACGCAGTATTTT.

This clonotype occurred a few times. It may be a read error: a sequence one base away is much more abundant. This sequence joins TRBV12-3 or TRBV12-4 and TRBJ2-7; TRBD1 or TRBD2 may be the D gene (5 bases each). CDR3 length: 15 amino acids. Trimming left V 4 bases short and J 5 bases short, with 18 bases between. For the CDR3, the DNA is TGTGCCAGCAGTTCCACCCGGGACGGCACCCACGAGCAGTACTTC. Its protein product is CASSSTRDGTHEQYF.

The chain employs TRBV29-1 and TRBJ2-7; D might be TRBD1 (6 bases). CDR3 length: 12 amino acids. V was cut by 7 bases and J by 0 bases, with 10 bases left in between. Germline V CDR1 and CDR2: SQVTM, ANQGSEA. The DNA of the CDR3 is TGCAGCGCCCGGGACACCTCCTACGAGCAGTACTTC. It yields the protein CSARDTSYEQYF.

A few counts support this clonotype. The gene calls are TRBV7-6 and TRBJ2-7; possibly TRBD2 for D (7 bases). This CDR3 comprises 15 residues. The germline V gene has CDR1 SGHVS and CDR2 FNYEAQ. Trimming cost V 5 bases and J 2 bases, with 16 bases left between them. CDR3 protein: CASSPLGGGAYEQYF. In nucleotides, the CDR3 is TGTGCCAGCAGCCCACTGGGAGGGGGGGCCTACGAGCAGTACTTC.